The 32 T cell receptor beta chains below come from one sample, sequenced in a study of T cell responses to AZD1222 COVID-19 vaccine. Profiling relied on immunoSEQ multiplex PCR, and the TCRdb table lists in-frame clones only, not all of them. The repertoire has about 130,000 clones, less than 90% of them found once; the top ten carry more than 3.5%. The source was peripheral blood, collected on day 0 of AZD1222 vaccination. Every receptor here comes from an adult in good health.

The rearrangement links TRBV2 to TRBJ2-2; 11 bases line up with TRBD2. Trimming at V came to 7 bases and at J to 7 bases, leaving 8 bases not matched to a gene. This CDR3 is 15 amino acids long. Germline CDR1 reads SNHLY; CDR2 reads FYNNEI. The chain's CDR3 is CASTLAGGYDGELFF. In DNA form, the CDR3 reads TGTGCCAGCACCCTAGCGGGGGGCTACGACGGGGAGCTGTTTTTT.

J is TRBJ2-3 and V is TRBV11-1; D uncertain. The CDR3 has 14 amino acids. CDR1 is SGHAT and CDR2 is FQDESV in the germline V gene (reference sequence). Trimming shortened V by 5 bases and J by 3 bases, and 12 bases separated the two germline ends. The CDR3: CASSTTGRTDTQYF. The CDR3 bases are TGTGCCAGCAGCACGACGGGTAGGACAGATACGCAGTATTTT.

The V gene is TRBV7-2, the J gene TRBJ2-1; 10 nucleotides line up with TRBD2. CDR1 SGHTA and CDR2 FQGNSA come from the germline V gene. The CDR3 covers 18 residues. V was clipped by 1 base and J by 4 bases; unmatched bases: 10. CDR3 protein: CASSLDLAGAPWYNEQFF. DNA for the CDR3: TGTGCCAGCAGCTTAGATCTAGCGGGGGCCCCTTGGTACAATGAGCAGTTCTTC.

The chain joins TRBV27 to TRBJ1-1, with D hard to call. The CDR3 totals 14 residues. Germline-derived CDR1 and CDR2 are MNHEY and SMNVEV (reference sequence). V was shortened by 0 bases and J by 10 bases, with 15 bases between the two germline ends. The CDR3 DNA sequence: TGTGCCAGCAGTTTATCTCCCGACCGTGGACCAGCTTTCTTT. It specifies CASSLSPDRGPAFF.

The chain joins TRBV7-6 to TRBJ1-4, with TRBD1 identical over 7 bases. From germline, CDR1 is SGHVS and CDR2 FNYEAQ. Trimming cost V 5 bases and J 6 bases; bases outside gene matches: 12. The CDR3 spans 16 residues. The CDR3 sequence is CASSAIQGPWDEKLFF. The CDR3 DNA reads TGTGCCAGCAGCGCCATACAGGGGCCCTGGGATGAAAAACTGTTTTTT.

This clone was observed once. The chain couples TRBV20-1 to TRBJ1-6; D uncertain. This CDR3 is 13 amino acids long. Per the germline V gene, CDR1 is DFQATT and CDR2 is SNEGSKA (reference sequence). Deletions cut 3 bases from V and 9 bases from J, with 12 bases between. The CDR3 spells CSASGIGASPLHF. The CDR3 DNA follows: TGCAGTGCTAGTGGGATAGGAGCTTCACCCCTCCACTTT.

J is TRBJ2-1 and V is TRBV9, with 8 bases lining up with TRBD2. This CDR3 has 18 residues. Germline CDR1 reads SGDLS; CDR2 reads YYNGEE. Unmatched junction bases numbered 10, after V lost 2 bases and J lost 0 bases. CDR3 residues: CASSVPREGGISYNEQFF. The CDR3 bases are TGTGCCAGCAGCGTCCCACGGGAGGGGGGGATCTCCTACAATGAGCAGTTCTTC.

The chain combines TRBV30 with TRBJ1-1; D remains ambiguous. The germline V and J ends were trimmed by 8 bases and 7 bases, with 14 bases remaining between them. The V gene's germline CDR1 is GTSNPN and CDR2 SVGIG (reference sequence). The CDR3 covers 11 residues. This CDR3 reads CAQRPGIEAFF. The CDR3 region has the DNA TGTGCCCAACGGCCGGGAATTGAAGCTTTCTTT.

The rearrangement links TRBV4-2 to TRBJ2-2; possible D gene TRBD1, 5 bases. This CDR3 region has 16 residues. V lost 0 bases and J 0 bases, leaving 8 bases between the germline ends. Looked up from germline, CDR1 is LGHNA and CDR2 is YNFKEQ. For the CDR3, the DNA is TGTGCCAGCAGCCAAGATCAGGGCGCGAACACCGGGGAGCTGTTTTTT. Its translation: CASSQDQGANTGELFF.

This clone was picked up a small number of times. The rearrangement uses TRBV28 and TRBJ1-5, with a weak D call TRBD1 (5 bases). The CDR3 consists of 12 residues. CDR1 is MDHEN, CDR2 SYDVKM, per germline. Trimming cost V 6 bases and J 5 bases, with 8 bases left between them. The CDR3 loop is CASRRGDQPQHF. As DNA, the CDR3 is TGTGCCAGCAGACGGGGCGATCAGCCCCAGCATTTT.

The V and J genes are TRBV7-3 and TRBJ1-1, with D perhaps matching TRBD1 (5 bases). CDR1 is SGHTA and CDR2 is FQGTGA in the germline V gene. The ends were cut back, 2 bases at V and 5 bases at J, with 9 bases in the middle. The CDR3 is 13 amino acids. The CDR3 loop reads CASSLGGPTEAFF. For the CDR3, the DNA is TGTGCCAGCAGCTTAGGGGGACCGACTGAAGCTTTCTTT.

This chain links TRBV5-4 with TRBJ2-5; 11 nucleotides match TRBD2. Trimming took 3 bases from V and 1 from J; bases not matched to a gene: 11. The CDR3 length is 18 residues. Germline V gives CDR1 SGHNT, CDR2 YYREEE (reference sequence). CDR3 coding DNA: TGTGCCAGCAGCTGGGGAGGTAGCGGGGGGGCTTCCCAAGAGACCCAGTACTTC. Protein sequence: CASSWGGSGGASQETQYF.

The chain employs TRBV9 and TRBJ1-1, with 7 bases lining up with TRBD1. Germline V gene data show CDR1 as SGDLS and CDR2 as YYNGEE. The CDR3 loop spans 17 amino acids. The V gene end was trimmed by 0 bases and the J gene end by 0 bases; junction bases not matched to a gene: 8. Here the CDR3 reads CASSVEPAGQLNTEAFF. In DNA form, the CDR3 reads TGTGCCAGCAGCGTAGAACCGGCGGGACAGTTGAACACTGAAGCTTTCTTT.

This sequence joins TRBV6-5 and TRBJ1-2; 9 bases line up with TRBD1. The CDR3 consists of 14 residues. With 6 bases clipped from V and 3 bases from J, the junction kept 5 bases outside the gene matches. Germline V gives CDR1 MNHEY, CDR2 SVGAGI. The CDR3 sequence is CASRMTGGHYGYTF. The CDR3, as DNA: TGTGCCAGCAGAATGACAGGGGGGCACTATGGCTACACCTTC.

This rearrangement joins TRBV7-2 to TRBJ2-5; D call uncertain. CDR1 is SGHTA and CDR2 is FQGNSA in the germline V gene. This CDR3 spans 14 amino acids. The V end lost 7 bases, the J end lost 2 bases, and 14 bases lay between the germline ends. In DNA, the CDR3 is TGTGCCAGCATCCCGGAGTCCGGGCAAGAGACCCAGTACTTC. Amino acids: CASIPESGQETQYF.

CDR3 nucleotides: TGTGCCAGCACCGGCCCGGTTGGGGAGACCCAGTACTTC. As protein: CASTGPVGETQYF. J is TRBJ2-5 and V is TRBV7-9, with D uncertain. The CDR3 loop spans 13 amino acids. Germline V gives CDR1 SEHNR, CDR2 FQNEAQ (reference sequence). The germline V and J ends were trimmed by 7 bases and 5 bases, with 14 bases remaining between them.

The chain links TRBV5-1 to TRBJ1-4; D is unclear. CDR3 length: 14 residues. V was pared by 4 bases and J by 1 base, with 8 bases between. Germline V lookup: CDR1 SGHRS, CDR2 YFSETQ. In DNA, the CDR3 is TGCGCCAGCAGCACTGGCAGAACTAATGAAAAACTGTTTTTT. Protein sequence: CASSTGRTNEKLFF.

This chain links TRBV4-1 with TRBJ2-5; tentative D call: TRBD1 (6 bases). The CDR3 sequence is 13 residues long. V was trimmed by 0 bases and J by 4 bases, leaving 6 bases between them. Per the germline V gene, CDR1 is MGHRA and CDR2 is YSYEKL. In nucleotides, the CDR3 is TGCGCCAGCAGCCAAGAACAGGGAGAGACCCAGTACTTC. Its protein is CASSQEQGETQYF.

The V call is TRBV4-1, the J call TRBJ2-2; 12 positions match TRBD2. Germline lookup yields CDR1 MGHRA and CDR2 YSYEKL. V dropped 7 bases and J dropped 0; count of bases not matched to a gene: 12. This CDR3 region has 19 residues. The CDR3 here is CASTSPRLAGGPNTGELFF. The DNA of the CDR3 is TGCGCCAGCACCTCCCCCAGGCTAGCGGGGGGGCCGAACACCGGGGAGCTGTTTTTT.

V and J are TRBV6-5 and TRBJ2-1; the match to TRBD2 covers 7 bases. The CDR3 is 15 amino acids. V was clipped by 10 bases and J by 8 bases; unmatched bases: 17. The germline CDR1 and CDR2 sequences are MNHEY and SVGAGI. The CDR3 DNA sequence: TGTGCCACTACCAACCGGGACTACCCGAGGGATGAGCAGTTCTTC. Protein product: CATTNRDYPRDEQFF.

This rearrangement joins TRBV19 to TRBJ2-6; 8 nucleotides align to TRBD2. Trimming at V came to 0 bases and at J to 0 bases, leaving 1 base not matched to a gene. The germline V gene encodes CDR1 LNHDA and CDR2 SQIVND (reference sequence). The CDR3 runs to 17 residues. CDR3 DNA sequence: TGTGCCAGTAGTATAGATCGGGGGGGCTCTGGGGCCAACGTCCTGACTTTC. Its translation is CASSIDRGGSGANVLTF.

The genes are TRBV9 and TRBJ1-2; possible D gene TRBD1, 5 bases. Per germline, CDR1 SGDLS and CDR2 YYNGEE. V lost 0 bases and J 2 bases, leaving 11 bases between the germline ends. The CDR3 covers 15 residues. CDR3 coding DNA: TGTGCCAGCAGCGTAGATCTGGGGCAAAACTATGGCTACACCTTC. It codes for CASSVDLGQNYGYTF.

The chain uses TRBV6-4 and TRBJ2-1, with TRBD2 identical over 15 bases. V lost 3 bases, J lost 6 bases, and 0 bases stayed unmatched. CDR3 size: 15 residues. Germline V gives CDR1 MRHNA, CDR2 SNTAGT. The CDR3 here is CASSEGLAGGNEQFF. The CDR3 DNA reads as TGTGCCAGCAGTGAGGGACTAGCGGGGGGCAATGAGCAGTTCTTC.

V gene TRBV6-1 combines with J gene TRBJ2-3; the match to TRBD1 covers 8 bases. The V and J ends lost 0 bases and 1 base, in that order; junction bases with no gene match: 6. Germline V CDR1 and CDR2: MNHNS, SASEGT. CDR3 length: 17 residues. CDR3 residues: CASSEAFRTGRTDTQYF. For the CDR3, the DNA is TGTGCCAGCAGTGAAGCCTTCCGGACAGGGCGCACAGATACGCAGTATTTT.

J is TRBJ2-7 and V is TRBV7-2, with 10 bases fitting TRBD2. After removal of 5 bases from V and 5 bases from J, the junction contained 12 bases not matched to a gene. Germline loops: CDR1 SGHTA, CDR2 FQGNSA. This CDR3 comprises 16 residues. As DNA, the CDR3 is TGTGCCAGCAGCCCTCGGATGGCTAGCGGGAGAAACGAGCAGTACTTC. Its protein product is CASSPRMASGRNEQYF. The full variable domain, in which reference TRBV7-2 and TRBJ2-7 provide the parts outside the CDR3, is GAGVSQSPSNKVTEKGKDVELRCDPISGHTALYWYRQSLGQGLEFLIYFQGNSAPDKSGLPSDRFSAERTGGSVSTLTIQRTQQEDSAVYLCASSPRMASGRNEQYFGPGTRLTVT.

V and J are TRBV27 and TRBJ1-2; unclear D gene. This CDR3 is 14 amino acids long. Germline V lookup: CDR1 MNHEY, CDR2 SMNVEV (reference sequence). Trimming left V 2 bases short and J 0 bases short, with 7 bases between. The CDR3 sequence: CASSLMGSNYGYTF. The CDR3 coding sequence is TGTGCCAGCAGTTTAATGGGATCTAACTATGGCTACACCTTC.

DNA for the CDR3: TGTGCCAGCTCACCAGCATGGGTGTCTTACGAGCAGTACTTC. Translation gives CASSPAWVSYEQYF. The genes are TRBV18 and TRBJ2-7; D not resolved. In germline, CDR1 is KGHSH, CDR2 LQKENI. V was trimmed by 2 bases and J by 4 bases, leaving 12 bases between them. The CDR3 contains 14 residues.

The CDR3 coding sequence is TGTGCCAGCAGTCCCGACGGTACAGATACGCAGTATTTT. Its translation: CASSPDGTDTQYF. This sequence joins TRBV7-3 and TRBJ2-3, with D unresolved. Germline loops: CDR1 SGHTA, CDR2 FQGTGA. The CDR3 extends over 13 amino acids. Trimming left V 6 bases short and J 3 bases short, with 10 bases between.

This clone occurred once. The chain is built from TRBV6-4 and TRBJ2-7, with D perhaps TRBD1 or TRBD2 (5 bases each). The length of the CDR3 is 15 residues. Trimming pared 10 bases from V and 3 bases from J, leaving 22 bases between. Per the germline V gene, CDR1 is MRHNA and CDR2 is SNTAGT. CDR3 DNA sequence: TGTGCCATTCGAGGGGTGCCGACCGCAATCTACGAGCAGTACTTC. Its protein is CAIRGVPTAIYEQYF.

This clone occurred a few times. One end of the junction fails to match germline, which may point to a read error. CDR3 coding DNA: TGCAGCAGAGCTAGCACAGATACGCAGTATTTT. It codes for CSRASTDTQYF. This chain links TRBV19 with TRBJ2-3; D is undetermined. This CDR3 spans 11 amino acids. Germline V gives CDR1 LNHDA, CDR2 SQIVND (reference sequence). Using reference TRBV19 and TRBJ2-3 for the parts outside the CDR3, the full variable domain is DGGITQSPKYLFRKEGQNVTLSCEQNLNHDAMYWYRQDPGQGLRLIYYSQIVNDFQKGDIAEGYSVSREKKESFPLTVTSAQKNPTAFYLCSRASTDTQYFGPGTRLTVL.

V and J are TRBV4-3 and TRBJ2-7, with D unresolved. Germline V lookup: CDR1 LGHNA, CDR2 YSLEER. There are 13 residues in the CDR3. The V and J ends lost 1 base and 3 bases respectively, with 7 bases between them. CDR3 loop: CASSQVAFYEQYF. The CDR3 DNA sequence: TGCGCCAGCAGCCAAGTGGCCTTCTACGAGCAGTACTTC.

This clone was counted a single time. The chain combines TRBV6-5 with TRBJ1-3; D unresolved. This CDR3 spans 15 amino acids. Per the germline V gene, CDR1 is MNHEY and CDR2 is SVGAGI. V was shortened by 7 bases and J by 0 bases, with 13 bases between the two germline ends. CDR3 nucleotides: TGTGCCAGCAAGGACGGGTCCTTCTCTGGAAACACCATATATTTT. This translates into CASKDGSFSGNTIYF.